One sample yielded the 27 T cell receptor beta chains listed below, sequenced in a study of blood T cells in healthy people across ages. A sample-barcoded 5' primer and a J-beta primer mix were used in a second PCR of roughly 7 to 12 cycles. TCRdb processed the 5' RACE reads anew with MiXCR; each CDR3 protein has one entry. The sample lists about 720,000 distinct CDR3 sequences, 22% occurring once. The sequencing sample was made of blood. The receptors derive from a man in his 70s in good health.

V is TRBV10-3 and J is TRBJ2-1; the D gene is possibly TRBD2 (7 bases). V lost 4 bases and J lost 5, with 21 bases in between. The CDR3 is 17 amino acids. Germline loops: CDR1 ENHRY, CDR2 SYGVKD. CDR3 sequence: CAISGSNRGADHNEQFF. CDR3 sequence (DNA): TGTGCCATCAGTGGCAGTAACCGGGGGGCGGATCACAATGAGCAGTTCTTC.

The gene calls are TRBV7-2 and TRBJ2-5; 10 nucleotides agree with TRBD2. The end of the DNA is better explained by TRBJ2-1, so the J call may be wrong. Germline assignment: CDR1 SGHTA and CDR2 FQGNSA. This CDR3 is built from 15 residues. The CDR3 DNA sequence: TGTGCCAGCAGCTTAGGGCTAGCGGGAGAGCTTGAGCAGTTCTTC. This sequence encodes CASSLGLAGELEQFF.

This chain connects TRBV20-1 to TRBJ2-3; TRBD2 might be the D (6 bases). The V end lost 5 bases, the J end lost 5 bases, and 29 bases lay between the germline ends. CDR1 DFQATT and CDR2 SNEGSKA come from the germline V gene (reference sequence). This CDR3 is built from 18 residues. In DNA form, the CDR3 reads TGCAGTGCTGGAGGGACTCACAGAGTCTATCGGTGGGAAGATACGCAGTATTTT. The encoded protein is CSAGGTHRVYRWEDTQYF.

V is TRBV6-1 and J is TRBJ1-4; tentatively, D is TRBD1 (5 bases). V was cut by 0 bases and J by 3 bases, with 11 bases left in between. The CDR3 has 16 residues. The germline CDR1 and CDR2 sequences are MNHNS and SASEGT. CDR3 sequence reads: CASSEAGGGSNEKLFF. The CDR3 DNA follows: TGTGCCAGCAGTGAAGCCGGGGGTGGCTCTAATGAAAAACTGTTTTTT.

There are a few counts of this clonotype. CDR3 sequence reads: CASTKPEKTQYF. CDR3 bases: TGTGCCAGCACAAAGCCCGAGAAGACGCAGTATTTT. J is TRBJ2-3 and V is TRBV6-4; D remains unclear. This CDR3 is built from 12 residues. V gave up 7 bases and J gave up 9 bases, with 14 bases separating them. Germline lookup yields CDR1 MRHNA and CDR2 SNTAGT.

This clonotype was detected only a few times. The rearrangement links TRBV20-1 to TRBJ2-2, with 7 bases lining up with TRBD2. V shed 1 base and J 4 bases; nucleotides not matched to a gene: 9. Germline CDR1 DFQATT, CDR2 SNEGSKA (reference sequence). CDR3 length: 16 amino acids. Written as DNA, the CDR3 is TGCAGTGCTAGAGCAAATGTGGGAGGGGCCACCGGGGAGCTGTTTTTT. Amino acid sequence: CSARANVGGATGELFF.

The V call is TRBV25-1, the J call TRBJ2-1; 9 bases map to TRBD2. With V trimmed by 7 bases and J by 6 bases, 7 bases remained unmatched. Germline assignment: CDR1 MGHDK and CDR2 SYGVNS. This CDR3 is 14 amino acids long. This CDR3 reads CASNGLAPFNEQFF. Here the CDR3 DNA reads TGTGCCAGCAACGGACTAGCGCCATTCAATGAGCAGTTCTTC.

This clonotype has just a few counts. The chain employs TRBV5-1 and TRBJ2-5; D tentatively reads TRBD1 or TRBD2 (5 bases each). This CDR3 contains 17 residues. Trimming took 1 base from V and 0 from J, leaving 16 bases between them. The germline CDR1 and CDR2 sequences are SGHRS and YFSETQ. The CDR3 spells CASSLYRFEGNQETQYF. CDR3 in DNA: TGCGCCAGCAGCTTGTATCGGTTTGAGGGGAACCAAGAGACCCAGTACTTC.

CDR3 amino acids: CSAREGIYGYTF. CDR3 in DNA: TGCAGTGCTAGAGAAGGGATCTATGGCTACACCTTC. The chain recombines TRBV20-1 with TRBJ1-2; no clear D gene. There are 12 residues in the CDR3. The V and J ends lost 0 bases and 4 bases respectively, with 6 bases between them. The germline CDR1 and CDR2 sequences are DFQATT and SNEGSKA (reference sequence).

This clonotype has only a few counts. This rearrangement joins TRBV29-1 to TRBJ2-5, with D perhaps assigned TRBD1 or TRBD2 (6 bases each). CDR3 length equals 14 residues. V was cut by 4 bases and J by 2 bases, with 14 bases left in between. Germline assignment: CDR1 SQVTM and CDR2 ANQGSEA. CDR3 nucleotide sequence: TGCAGCGTTGTGGCTAGGGGGAGGCAAGAGACCCAGTACTTC. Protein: CSVVARGRQETQYF. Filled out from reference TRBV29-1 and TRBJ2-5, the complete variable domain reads SAVISQKPSRDICQRGTSLTIQCQVDSQVTMMFWYRQQPGQSLTLIATANQGSEATYESGFVIDKFPISRPNLTFSTLTVSNMSPEDSSIYLCSVVARGRQETQYFGPGTRLLVL.

The CDR3 DNA is TGCGCCAGCAGCCCCGGACATATTAACTATGGCTACACCTTC. It specifies CASSPGHINYGYTF. The chain employs TRBV4-1 and TRBJ1-2; maybe TRBD1 (5 bases). The germline V gene has CDR1 MGHRA and CDR2 YSYEKL. The CDR3 is made up of 14 amino acids. V lost 4 bases and J lost 1, with 10 bases in between.

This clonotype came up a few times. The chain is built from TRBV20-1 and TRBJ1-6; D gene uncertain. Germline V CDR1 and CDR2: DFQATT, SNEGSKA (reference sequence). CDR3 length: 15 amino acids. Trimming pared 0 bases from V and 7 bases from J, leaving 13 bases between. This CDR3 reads CSARDSTIPNSPLHF. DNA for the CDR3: TGCAGTGCTAGAGATAGTACCATCCCAAATTCACCCCTCCACTTT.

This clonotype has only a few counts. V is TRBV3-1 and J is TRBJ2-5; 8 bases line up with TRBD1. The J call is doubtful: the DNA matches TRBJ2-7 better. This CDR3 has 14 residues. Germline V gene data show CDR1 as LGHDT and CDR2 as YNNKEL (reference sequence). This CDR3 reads CASSRPGQDYEQYF. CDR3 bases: TGTGCCAGCAGCCGACCGGGACAGGACTACGAGCAGTACTTC.

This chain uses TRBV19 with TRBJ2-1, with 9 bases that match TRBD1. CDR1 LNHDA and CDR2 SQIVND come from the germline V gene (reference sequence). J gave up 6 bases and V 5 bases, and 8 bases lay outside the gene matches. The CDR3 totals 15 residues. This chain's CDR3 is CASSDDRGVSNEQFF. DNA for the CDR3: TGTGCCAGTAGTGACGACAGGGGGGTCTCCAATGAGCAGTTCTTC.

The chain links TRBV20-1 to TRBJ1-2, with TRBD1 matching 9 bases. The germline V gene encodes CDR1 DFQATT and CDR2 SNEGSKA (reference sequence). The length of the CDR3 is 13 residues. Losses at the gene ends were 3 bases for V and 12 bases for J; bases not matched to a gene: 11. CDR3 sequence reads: CSASRDRAWENTF. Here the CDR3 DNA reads TGCAGTGCTAGCCGGGACAGGGCCTGGGAAAACACCTTC.

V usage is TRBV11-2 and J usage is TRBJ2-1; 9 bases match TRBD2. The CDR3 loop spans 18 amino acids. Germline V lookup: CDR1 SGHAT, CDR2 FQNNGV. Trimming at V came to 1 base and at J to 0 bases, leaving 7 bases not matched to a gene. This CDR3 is CASSLGLGRGGSYNEQFF. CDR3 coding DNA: TGTGCCAGCAGCTTAGGCCTTGGGCGGGGGGGCTCCTACAATGAGCAGTTCTTC.

The CDR3, as DNA: TGCGCCAGCAGCCGTGACAGGGTAGGAGCGTATGGCTACACCTTC. Its protein product is CASSRDRVGAYGYTF. J is TRBJ1-2 and V is TRBV4-3; the match to TRBD1 covers 7 bases. The CDR3 spans 15 residues. Trimming at V came to 4 bases and at J to 5 bases, leaving 10 bases not matched to a gene. Germline V CDR1 and CDR2: LGHNA, YSLEER.

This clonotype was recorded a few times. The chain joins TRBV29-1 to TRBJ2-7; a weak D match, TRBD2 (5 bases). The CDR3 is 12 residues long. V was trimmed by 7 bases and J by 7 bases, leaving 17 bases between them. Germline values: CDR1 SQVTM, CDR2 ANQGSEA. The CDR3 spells CSATSHGGEQYV. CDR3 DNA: TGCAGCGCTACCTCCCACGGAGGAGAGCAGTACGTC.

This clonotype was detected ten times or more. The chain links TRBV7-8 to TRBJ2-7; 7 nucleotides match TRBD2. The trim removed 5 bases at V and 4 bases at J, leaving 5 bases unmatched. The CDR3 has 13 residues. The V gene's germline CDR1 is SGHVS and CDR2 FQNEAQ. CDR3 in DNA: TGTGCCAGCAGCCGGACTAGAGATTACGAGCAGTACGTC. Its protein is CASSRTRDYEQYV.

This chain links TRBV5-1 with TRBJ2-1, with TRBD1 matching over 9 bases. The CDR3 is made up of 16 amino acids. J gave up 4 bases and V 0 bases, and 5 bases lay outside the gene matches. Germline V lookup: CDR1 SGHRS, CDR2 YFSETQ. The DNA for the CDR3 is TGCGCCAGCAGCTTGGAGGGACAGGGCGGGTACAATGAGCAGTTCTTC. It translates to CASSLEGQGGYNEQFF.

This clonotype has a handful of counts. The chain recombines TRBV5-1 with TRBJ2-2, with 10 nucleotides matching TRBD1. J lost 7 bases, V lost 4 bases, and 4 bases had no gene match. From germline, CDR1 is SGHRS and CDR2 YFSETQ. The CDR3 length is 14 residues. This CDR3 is CASSRDRGVGELFF. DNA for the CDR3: TGCGCCAGCAGCCGGGACAGGGGAGTCGGGGAGCTGTTTTTT.

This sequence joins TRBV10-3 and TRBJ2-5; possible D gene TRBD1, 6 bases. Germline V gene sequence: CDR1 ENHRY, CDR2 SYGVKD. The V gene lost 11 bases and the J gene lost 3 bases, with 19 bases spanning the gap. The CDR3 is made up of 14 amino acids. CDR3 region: CASTKVAGEETQYF. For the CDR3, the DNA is TGTGCCTCAACGAAGGTAGCAGGGGAAGAGACCCAGTACTTC.

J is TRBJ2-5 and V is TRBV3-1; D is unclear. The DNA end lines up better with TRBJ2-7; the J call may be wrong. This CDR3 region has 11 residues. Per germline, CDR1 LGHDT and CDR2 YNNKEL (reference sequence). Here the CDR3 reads CASSQAREQYF. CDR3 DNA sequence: TGTGCCAGCAGCCAAGCACGCGAGCAGTACTTC.

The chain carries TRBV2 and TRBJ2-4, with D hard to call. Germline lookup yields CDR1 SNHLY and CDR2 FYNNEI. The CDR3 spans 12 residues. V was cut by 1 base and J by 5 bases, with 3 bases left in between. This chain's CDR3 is CASSEGQNIQYF. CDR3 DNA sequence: TGTGCCAGCAGTGAAGGCCAAAACATTCAGTACTTC.

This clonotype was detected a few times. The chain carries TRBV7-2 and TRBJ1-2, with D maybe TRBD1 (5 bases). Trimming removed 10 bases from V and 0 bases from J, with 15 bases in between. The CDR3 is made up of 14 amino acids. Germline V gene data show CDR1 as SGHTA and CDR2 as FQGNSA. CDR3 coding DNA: TGTGCCAACAGTCTGGGGCCGGCTAACTATGGCTACACCTTC. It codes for CANSLGPANYGYTF.

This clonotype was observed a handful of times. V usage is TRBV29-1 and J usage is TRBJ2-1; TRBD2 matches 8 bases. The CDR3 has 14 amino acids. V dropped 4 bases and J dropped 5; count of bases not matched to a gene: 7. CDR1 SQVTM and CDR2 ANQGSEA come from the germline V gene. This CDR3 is CSVAGTSGNNEQFF. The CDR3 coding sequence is TGCAGCGTTGCAGGCACTAGCGGCAACAATGAGCAGTTCTTC.

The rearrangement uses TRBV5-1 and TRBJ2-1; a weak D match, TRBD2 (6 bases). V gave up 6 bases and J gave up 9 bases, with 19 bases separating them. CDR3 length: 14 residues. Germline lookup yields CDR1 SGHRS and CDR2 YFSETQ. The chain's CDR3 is CASTYSTRGTEQFF. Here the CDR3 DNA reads TGCGCCAGCACCTATTCAACCCGGGGGACTGAGCAGTTCTTC.